This paragraph reports one T cell receptor beta chain. This entry is derived from a study of blood T cell repertoires in COVID-19. Study-level background: Acute and convalescent COVID-19 samples came from the United States, Italy and Spain. T cells, B-cell-depleted T cells, or PBMCs supplied cDNA or gDNA.

CDR3 length equals 16 residues. V was clipped by 5 bases and J by 5 bases, with 18 bases between them. Germline V gene lookup returns CDR1 SGHTA and CDR2 FQGNSA. Authors' processing steps: By means of reference gene primer amplification, nucleated cell counts were estimated. Using immunoSEQ multiplex PCR, the repertoire was profiled, and TCRdb retains in-frame clones only, with some absent. V and J calls and clone size are copied from that table; D and trimming were computed from the DNA. The sample consists of 150,000 to 200,000 clones, approximately 84% of them appearing once. The receptor's source is a woman of 80 years or more with acute or convalescent COVID-19. The chain is built from TRBV7-2 and TRBJ2-2; possibly TRBD1 for D (6 bases). The sequenced material came from peripheral blood. The CDR3 DNA sequence: TGTGCCAGCAGCGCATCCGGGACACAGTCTACCGGGGAGCTGTTTTTT. Amino acids: CASSASGTQSTGELFF.